The rows below give T cell receptor beta chains drawn from one sample of a study of cytomegalovirus exposure and HLA in healthy donors. Sequenced by immunoSEQ multiplex PCR; TCRdb stores in-frame clones only, minus some. This sample has about 110,000 clones, with more than 70% found just once. The material sequenced was PBMCs. The source of these receptors is a woman between 18 and 30 years old in good health and CMV-seronegative. Both conserved end residues are part of each CDR3. The D gene is left open where the match is weak. Some rows have no size entry. The others give once, few or many, or a class for an expanded clone.

d_call j_call cdr3_length clone_size v_call cdr3_aa cdr3_nt
- TRBJ2-7 13 - TRBV4-3 CASSQGTRTTQYF TGCGCCAGCAGCCAGGGGACACGTACCACCCAGTACTTC
- TRBJ2-1 15 - TRBV19 CASSMEAFGSDEQFF TGTGCCAGTAGTATGGAGGCATTCGGGTCCGATGAGCAGTTCTTC
TRBD2 TRBJ2-1 14 - TRBV7-2 CASSRTSPYNEQFF TGTGCCAGCAGTCGGACTAGCCCTTACAATGAGCAGTTCTTC
TRBD2 TRBJ2-1 13 - TRBV7-9 CASSSGLAGKLFF TGTGCCAGCAGCTCGGGACTAGCGGGAAAATTGTTCTTC
TRBD1 TRBJ2-6 17 - TRBV27 CASHTGQGLSGANVLTF TGTGCCAGCCACACGGGACAGGGCCTCTCTGGGGCCAACGTCCTGACTTTC
- TRBJ2-7 12 once TRBV5-6 CASSTDFYEQYF TGTGCCAGCAGCACCGACTTCTACGAGCAGTACTTC
- TRBJ1-2 13 - TRBV14 CASSQVPDYGYTF TGTGCCAGCAGCCAAGTCCCAGACTATGGCTACACCTTC
TRBD2 TRBJ2-7 15 - TRBV11-1 CASSLETAGSYEQYF TGTGCCAGCAGCCTAGAGACAGCGGGGTCCTACGAGCAGTACTTC
- TRBJ2-1 18 - TRBV5-8 CASSFGAPRKTTSPEQFF TGTGCCAGCAGCTTTGGGGCGCCAAGGAAGACGACTTCTCCTGAGCAGTTCTTC
- TRBJ1-5 14 - TRBV19 CASSRGHSNQPQHF TGTGCCAGTAGTCGAGGACATAGCAATCAGCCCCAGCATTTT
- TRBJ2-2 15 - TRBV5-4 CASSLEQLNTGELFF TGTGCCAGCAGCTTGGAACAGCTGAACACCGGGGAGCTGTTTTTT
TRBD2 TRBJ2-1 14 - TRBV6-4 CASSIRGDRNEQFF TGTGCCAGCAGTATTCGGGGGGATCGCAATGAGCAGTTCTTC
TRBD2 TRBJ2-3 20 - TRBV2 CASSDMGLAGGLDQTDTQYF TGTGCCAGCAGCGATATGGGACTAGCGGGGGGGCTGGATCAGACAGATACGCAGTATTTT
- TRBJ2-5 15 - TRBV28 CASSSRQIFSETQYF TGTGCCAGCAGTTCCCGACAAATATTTTCGGAGACCCAGTACTTC
- TRBJ2-5 15 once TRBV6-5 CASSYSTGFQETQYF TGTGCCAGCAGTTACTCGACGGGATTCCAAGAGACCCAGTACTTC
TRBD1 TRBJ1-2 14 - TRBV10-3 CAISEGQGNYGYTF TGTGCCATCAGTGAGGGACAGGGGAACTATGGCTACACCTTC
- TRBJ2-3 11 - TRBV29-1 CSVPGTDTQYF TGCAGCGTTCCGGGCACAGATACGCAGTATTTT
TRBD1 TRBJ2-7 11 once TRBV5-4 CASGTRDRASF TGTGCCAGCGGAACCCGGGACAGGGCCTCCTTC
- TRBJ2-7 16 - TRBV15 CATSSGGIGRGYEQYF TGTGCCACCAGCAGTGGGGGTATAGGCAGGGGCTACGAGCAGTACTTC
- TRBJ1-6 17 - TRBV18 CASSSQRAHTDNSPLHF TGTGCCAGCTCGTCGCAGAGGGCCCACACTGATAATTCACCCCTCCACTTT
- TRBJ1-1 14 - TRBV5-1 CASSRGEGITEAFF TGCGCCAGCAGCCGAGGGGAGGGAATCACTGAAGCTTTCTTT
- TRBJ1-5 14 - TRBV6-1 CASSQEFSNQPQHF TGTGCCAGCTCCCAGGAATTTAGCAATCAGCCCCAGCATTTT
TRBD2 TRBJ2-1 15 - TRBV28 CASSPPSGIHNEQFF TGTGCCAGCAGTCCCCCTAGCGGGATCCACAATGAGCAGTTCTTC
TRBD1 TRBJ1-2 15 - TRBV6-1 CASSLPQDRAYGYTF TGTGCCAGCAGTCTCCCTCAGGACAGGGCCTATGGCTACACCTTC
- TRBJ1-1 15 - TRBV5-4 CASSGRARDRTEAFF TGTGCCAGCAGCGGCAGGGCCCGTGATCGGACTGAAGCTTTCTTT
- TRBJ1-1 14 - TRBV15 CATSRGPGDSEAFF TGTGCCACCAGCAGAGGCCCCGGCGACAGCGAAGCTTTCTTT
TRBD1 TRBJ1-5 14 - TRBV27 CASSSDRADQPQHF TGTGCCAGCAGTTCGGACAGGGCCGATCAGCCCCAGCATTTT
TRBD2 TRBJ2-2 16 - TRBV7-6 CASSLAPRGGTGELFF TGTGCCAGCAGCTTAGCGCCCCGGGGGGGCACCGGGGAGCTGTTTTTT
TRBD1 TRBJ1-2 16 - TRBV25-1 CASSYYGRATGGGYTF TGTGCCAGCAGTTATTACGGAAGAGCTACAGGGGGGGGCTACACCTTC
- TRBJ1-1 15 - TRBV10-3 CAIRGSGTMNTEAFF TGTGCCATCAGGGGTTCGGGAACTATGAACACTGAAGCTTTCTTT
- TRBJ1-1 13 - TRBV30 CAWTRGVSTEAFF TGTGCCTGGACACGGGGGGTGAGCACTGAAGCTTTCTTT
- TRBJ1-5 17 once TRBV7-6 CASSLVAGESGNQPQHF TGTGCCAGCAGCTTAGTTGCCGGGGAGAGCGGCAATCAGCCCCAGCATTTT
- TRBJ1-2 15 - TRBV30 CAWREGGVQFYGYTF TGTGCCTGGAGGGAGGGAGGCGTACAGTTCTATGGCTACACCTTC
- TRBJ2-7 14 once TRBV6-1 CASSVQFEAPEQYF TGTGCCAGCAGTGTTCAGTTTGAGGCCCCCGAGCAGTACTTC
- TRBJ2-5 14 - TRBV7-2 CASSFGGTGETQYF TGTGCCAGCAGCTTTGGCGGGACGGGTGAGACCCAGTACTTC
TRBD1 TRBJ2-1 15 - TRBV18 CASSLTGIDYNEQFF TGTGCCAGCTCTCTGACAGGGATAGACTACAATGAGCAGTTCTTC
TRBD2 TRBJ2-7 19 - TRBV29-1 CSVEELESPETSEAYEQYF TGCAGCGTTGAAGAACTAGAGAGCCCAGAGACTAGCGAAGCCTACGAGCAGTACTTC
- TRBJ2-6 18 once TRBV10-2 CASSETGGAGFGANVLTF TGCGCCAGCAGTGAGACGGGGGGCGCCGGTTTCGGGGCCAACGTCCTGACTTTC
TRBD1 TRBJ1-5 18 many TRBV27 CASSLSHSGTGGMQPQHF TGTGCCAGCAGTTTATCACATAGTGGGACAGGGGGTATGCAGCCCCAGCATTTT
- TRBJ1-2 16 - TRBV15 CATSNGEGREDYGYTF TGTGCCACCAGCAATGGTGAGGGGCGGGAGGACTATGGCTACACCTTC
- TRBJ1-2 14 - TRBV4-3 CASSQGRGLYGYTF TGCGCCAGCAGCCAAGGCAGGGGCCTCTATGGCTACACCTTC
- TRBJ1-1 14 once TRBV7-9 CASSPRGVVTEAFF TGTGCCAGCAGCCCGCGGGGGGTAGTTACTGAAGCTTTCTTT
- TRBJ1-3 15 - TRBV19 CASSISEFTGNTIYF TGTGCCAGTAGTATTTCCGAGTTTACGGGAAACACCATATATTTT
- TRBJ1-1 13 - TRBV28 CASSFQLNTEAFF TGTGCCAGCAGTTTTCAGTTGAACACTGAAGCTTTCTTT
TRBD1 TRBJ1-5 14 - TRBV19 CASSLQGGSQPQHF TGTGCCAGTAGTTTACAGGGGGGTAGTCAGCCCCAGCATTTT
TRBD1 TRBJ2-5 17 - TRBV18 CASSPQQTGGSQETQYF TGTGCCAGCTCACCACAGCAGACAGGGGGCTCACAAGAGACCCAGTACTTC